The sequence of this T cell receptor beta chain was determined in a study of T cell responses to AZD1222 COVID-19 vaccine. Study-level information: Second-dose intervals near 4 or 12 weeks were combined. Findings and caveats of the study: Following two doses of AZD1222, Spike-specific TCR breadth and depth rose. There were vaccine-associated CD4 TCRs across spike, dominant at 160-218 and 743-854. Unmutated regions of variants are reportedly targeted by nearly half of spike-specific TCRs.

Worth noting for this clone: The antigen is undetermined.

Assay: immunoSEQ multiplex PCR; the TCRdb copy retains only in-frame clones and omits some. Here the sample spans under 150,000 clones, over 90% being singletons. The CDR3 length is 15 residues. Germline loops: CDR1 SGHVS, CDR2 FQNEAQ. V trimming: 0 bases; J trimming: 7 bases; junction bases outside the gene matches: 8. This material consisted of peripheral blood, taken on day 0 of AZD1222 vaccination. The receptor was isolated from an adult in good health. The chain couples TRBV7-8 to TRBJ1-2; 7 positions match TRBD1. The CDR3 DNA reads as TGTGCCAGCAGCTTAGCCGGGACAGATCCGGGTGGCTACACCTTC. Its translation: CASSLAGTDPGGYTF. Full variable domain (missing parts from reference TRBV7-8 and TRBJ1-2): GAGVSQSPRYKVAKRGQDVALRCDPISGHVSLFWYQQALGQGPEFLTYFQNEAQLDKSGLPSDRFFAERPEGSVSTLKIQRTQQEDSAVYLCASSLAGTDPGGYTFGSGTRLTVV.